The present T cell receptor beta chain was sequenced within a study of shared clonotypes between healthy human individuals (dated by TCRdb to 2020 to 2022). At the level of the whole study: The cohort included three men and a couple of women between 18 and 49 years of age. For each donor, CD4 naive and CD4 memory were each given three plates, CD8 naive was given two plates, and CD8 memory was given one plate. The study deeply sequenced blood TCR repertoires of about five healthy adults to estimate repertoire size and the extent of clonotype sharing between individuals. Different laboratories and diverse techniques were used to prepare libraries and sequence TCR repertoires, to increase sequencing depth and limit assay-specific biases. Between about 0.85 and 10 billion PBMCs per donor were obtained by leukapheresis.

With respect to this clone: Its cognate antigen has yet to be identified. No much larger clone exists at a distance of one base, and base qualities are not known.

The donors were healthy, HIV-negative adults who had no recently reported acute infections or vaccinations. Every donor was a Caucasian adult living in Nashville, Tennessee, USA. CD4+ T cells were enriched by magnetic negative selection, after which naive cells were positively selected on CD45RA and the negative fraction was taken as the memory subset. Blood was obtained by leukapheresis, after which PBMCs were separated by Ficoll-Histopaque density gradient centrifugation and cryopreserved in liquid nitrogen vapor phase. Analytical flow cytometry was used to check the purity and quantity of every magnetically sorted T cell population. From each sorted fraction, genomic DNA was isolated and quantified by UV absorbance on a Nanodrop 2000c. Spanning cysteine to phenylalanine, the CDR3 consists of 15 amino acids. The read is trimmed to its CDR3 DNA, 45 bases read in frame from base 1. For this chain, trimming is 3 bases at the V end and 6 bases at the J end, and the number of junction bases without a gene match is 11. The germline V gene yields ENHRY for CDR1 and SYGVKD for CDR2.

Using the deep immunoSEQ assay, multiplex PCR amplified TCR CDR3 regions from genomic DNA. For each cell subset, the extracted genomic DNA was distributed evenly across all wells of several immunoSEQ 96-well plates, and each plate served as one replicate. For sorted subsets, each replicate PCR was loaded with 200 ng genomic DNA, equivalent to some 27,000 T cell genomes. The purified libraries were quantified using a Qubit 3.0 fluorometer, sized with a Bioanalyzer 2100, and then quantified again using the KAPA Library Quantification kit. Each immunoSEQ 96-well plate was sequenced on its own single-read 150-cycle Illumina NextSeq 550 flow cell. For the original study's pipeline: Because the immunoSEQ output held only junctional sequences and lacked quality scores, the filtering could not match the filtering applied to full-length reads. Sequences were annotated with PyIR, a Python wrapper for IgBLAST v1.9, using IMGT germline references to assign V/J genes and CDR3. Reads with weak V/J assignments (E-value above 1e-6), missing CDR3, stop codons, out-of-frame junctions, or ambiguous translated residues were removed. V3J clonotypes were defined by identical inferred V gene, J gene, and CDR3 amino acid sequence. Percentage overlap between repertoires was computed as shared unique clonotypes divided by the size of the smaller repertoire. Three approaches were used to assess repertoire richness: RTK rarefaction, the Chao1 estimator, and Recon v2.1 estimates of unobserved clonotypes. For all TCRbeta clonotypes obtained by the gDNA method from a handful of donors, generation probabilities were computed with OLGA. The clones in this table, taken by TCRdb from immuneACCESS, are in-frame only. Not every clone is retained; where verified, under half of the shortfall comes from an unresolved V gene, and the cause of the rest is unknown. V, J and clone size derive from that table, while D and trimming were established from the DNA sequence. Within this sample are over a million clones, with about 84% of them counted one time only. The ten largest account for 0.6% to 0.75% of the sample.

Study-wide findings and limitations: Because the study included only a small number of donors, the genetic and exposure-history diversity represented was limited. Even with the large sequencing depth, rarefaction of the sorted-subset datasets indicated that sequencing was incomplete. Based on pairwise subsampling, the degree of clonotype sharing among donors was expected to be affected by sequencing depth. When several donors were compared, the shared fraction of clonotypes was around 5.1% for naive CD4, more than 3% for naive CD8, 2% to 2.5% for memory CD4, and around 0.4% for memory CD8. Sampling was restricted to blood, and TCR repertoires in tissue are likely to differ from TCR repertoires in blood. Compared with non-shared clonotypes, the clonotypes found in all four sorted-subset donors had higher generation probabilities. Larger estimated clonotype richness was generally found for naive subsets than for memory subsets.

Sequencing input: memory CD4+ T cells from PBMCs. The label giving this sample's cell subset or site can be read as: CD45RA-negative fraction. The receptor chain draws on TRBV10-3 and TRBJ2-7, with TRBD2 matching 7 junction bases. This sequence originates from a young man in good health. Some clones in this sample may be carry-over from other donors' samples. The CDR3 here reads CAISDPLAGVTEQYF. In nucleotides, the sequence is TGTGCCATCAGTGATCCTCTGGCGGGGGTCACCGAGCAGTACTTC.